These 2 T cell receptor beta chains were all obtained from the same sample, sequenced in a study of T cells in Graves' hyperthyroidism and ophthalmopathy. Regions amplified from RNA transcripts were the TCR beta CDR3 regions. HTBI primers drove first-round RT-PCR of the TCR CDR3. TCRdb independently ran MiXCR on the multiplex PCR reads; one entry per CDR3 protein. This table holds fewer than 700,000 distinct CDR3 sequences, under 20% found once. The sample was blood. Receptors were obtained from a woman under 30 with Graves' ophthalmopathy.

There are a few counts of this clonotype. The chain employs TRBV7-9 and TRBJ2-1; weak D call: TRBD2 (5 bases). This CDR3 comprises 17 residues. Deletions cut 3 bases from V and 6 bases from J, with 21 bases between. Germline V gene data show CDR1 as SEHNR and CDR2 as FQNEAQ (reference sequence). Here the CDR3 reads CASSFSAEGSGANEQFF. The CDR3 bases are TGTGCCAGCAGCTTTTCGGCCGAGGGTAGTGGAGCCAATGAGCAGTTCTTC.

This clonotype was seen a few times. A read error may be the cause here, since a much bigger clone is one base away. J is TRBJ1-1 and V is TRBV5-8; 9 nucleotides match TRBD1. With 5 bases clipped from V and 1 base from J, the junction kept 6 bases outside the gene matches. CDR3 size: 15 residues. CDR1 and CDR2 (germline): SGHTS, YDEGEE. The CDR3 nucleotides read TGTGCCAGCAGTTTCGGGACAGGGACGAACACTGAAGCTTTCTTT. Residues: CASSFGTGTNTEAFF.